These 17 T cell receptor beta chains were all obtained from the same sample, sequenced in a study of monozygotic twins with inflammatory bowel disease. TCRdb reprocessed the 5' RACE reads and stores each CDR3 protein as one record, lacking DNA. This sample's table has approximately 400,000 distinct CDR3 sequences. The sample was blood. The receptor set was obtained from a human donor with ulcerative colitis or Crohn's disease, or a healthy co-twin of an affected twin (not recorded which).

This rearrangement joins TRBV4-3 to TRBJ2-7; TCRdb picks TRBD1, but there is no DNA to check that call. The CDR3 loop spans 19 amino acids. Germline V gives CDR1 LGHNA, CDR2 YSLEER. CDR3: CASSQGVGGARTTRYEQYF.

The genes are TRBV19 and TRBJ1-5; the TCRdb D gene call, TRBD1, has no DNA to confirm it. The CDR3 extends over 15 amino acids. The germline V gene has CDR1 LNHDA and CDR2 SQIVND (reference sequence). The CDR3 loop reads CASNHRGRDNQPQHF.

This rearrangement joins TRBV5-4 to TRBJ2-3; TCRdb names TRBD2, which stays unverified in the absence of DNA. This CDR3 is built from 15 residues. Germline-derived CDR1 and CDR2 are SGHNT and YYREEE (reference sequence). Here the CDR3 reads CASSSGQSLKNTQYF.

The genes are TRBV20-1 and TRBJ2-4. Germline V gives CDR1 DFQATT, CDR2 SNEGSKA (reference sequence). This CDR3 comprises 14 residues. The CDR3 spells CSARDPMAKNIQYF.

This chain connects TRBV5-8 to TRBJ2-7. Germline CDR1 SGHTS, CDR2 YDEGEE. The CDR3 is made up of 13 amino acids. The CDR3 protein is CASSSGYRYEQYF.

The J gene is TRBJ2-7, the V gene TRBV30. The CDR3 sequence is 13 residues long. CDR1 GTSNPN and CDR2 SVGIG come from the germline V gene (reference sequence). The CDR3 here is CACRGHSTREQYF.

CDR3 residues: CSARPGQTQYF. This chain joins TRBV20-1 and TRBJ2-5; with no DNA, the TCRdb D assignment of TRBD1 cannot be verified. There are 11 residues in the CDR3. Germline loops: CDR1 DFQATT, CDR2 SNEGSKA (reference sequence).

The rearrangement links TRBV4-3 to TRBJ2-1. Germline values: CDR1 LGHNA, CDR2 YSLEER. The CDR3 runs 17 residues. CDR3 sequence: CASSQESAASSYNEQFF.

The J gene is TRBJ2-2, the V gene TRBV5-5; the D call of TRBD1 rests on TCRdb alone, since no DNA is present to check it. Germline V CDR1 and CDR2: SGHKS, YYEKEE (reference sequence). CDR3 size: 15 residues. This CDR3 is CASSPGNTLFGELFF.

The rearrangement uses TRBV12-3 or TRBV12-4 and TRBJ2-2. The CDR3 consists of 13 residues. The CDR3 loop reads CASRRKRAGELFF.

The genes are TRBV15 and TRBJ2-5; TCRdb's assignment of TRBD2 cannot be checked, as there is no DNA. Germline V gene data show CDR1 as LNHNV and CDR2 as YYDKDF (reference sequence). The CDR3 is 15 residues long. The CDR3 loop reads CATSRNLAGVETQYF.

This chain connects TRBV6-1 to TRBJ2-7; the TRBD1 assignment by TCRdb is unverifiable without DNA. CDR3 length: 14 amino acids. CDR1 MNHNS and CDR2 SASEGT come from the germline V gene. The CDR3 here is CASSTGQGIYEQYF.

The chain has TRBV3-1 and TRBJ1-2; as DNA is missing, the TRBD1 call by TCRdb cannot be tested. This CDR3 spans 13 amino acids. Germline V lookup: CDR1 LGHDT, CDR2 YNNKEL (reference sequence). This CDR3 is CASSLGTSPGYTF.

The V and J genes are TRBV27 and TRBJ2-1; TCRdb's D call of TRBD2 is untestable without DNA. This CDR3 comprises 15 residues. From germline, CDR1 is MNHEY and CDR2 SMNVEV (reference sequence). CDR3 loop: CASSLRTSGGDEQFF.

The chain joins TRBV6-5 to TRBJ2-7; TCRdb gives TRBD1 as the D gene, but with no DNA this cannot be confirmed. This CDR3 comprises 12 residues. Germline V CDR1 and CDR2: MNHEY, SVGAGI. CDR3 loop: CASSFRGYEQYF.

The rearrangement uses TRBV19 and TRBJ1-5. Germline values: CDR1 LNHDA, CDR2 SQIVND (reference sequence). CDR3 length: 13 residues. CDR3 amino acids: CASSIESNQPQHF.

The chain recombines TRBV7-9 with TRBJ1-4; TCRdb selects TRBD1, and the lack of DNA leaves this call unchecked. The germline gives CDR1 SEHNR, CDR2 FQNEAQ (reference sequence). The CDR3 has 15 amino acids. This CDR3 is CASSPRTGVGEKLFF. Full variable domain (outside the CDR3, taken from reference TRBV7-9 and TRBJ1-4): DTGVSQNPRHKITKRGQNVTFRCDPISEHNRLYWYRQTLGQGPEFLTYFQNEAQLEKSRLLSDRFSAERPKGSFSTLEIQRTEQGDSAMYLCASSPRTGVGEKLFFGSGTQLSVL.